This TCR beta chain was documented in a study of Graves' ophthalmopathy and Graves' hyperthyroidism. V was trimmed by 0 bases and J by 0 bases, leaving 6 bases between them. The CDR3 has 14 amino acids. In germline, CDR1 is SGHTA, CDR2 FQGNSA. This clonotype has a count of ten or more. As the template, RNA transcripts were used to amplify TCR beta CDR3 regions. HTBI-primed RT-PCR formed the first round, and a multiplex PCR formed the second. TCRdb reprocessed the multiplex PCR reads via MiXCR and lists one record per CDR3 protein. The sample has roughly 350,000 distinct CDR3 sequences, approximately 17% seen once.

The TCR sequence derives from an adult woman with stable Graves' hyperthyroidism. Sequences were obtained from peripheral blood. This chain uses TRBV7-2 with TRBJ2-7; D unclear. CDR3 amino acids: CASSLAILSYEQYF. In DNA form, the CDR3 reads TGTGCCAGCAGCTTAGCGATTCTCTCCTACGAGCAGTACTTC.